This T cell receptor (beta chain) came from a study of blood T cell repertoires in COVID-19. Looking at the study overall: COVID-19 samples from acute and convalescent phases originated in the United States, Italy and Spain. T cells, B-cell-depleted T cells, or PBMCs supplied cDNA or gDNA.

The CDR3 sequence is 15 residues long. Germline V gene sequence: CDR1 LNHDA, CDR2 SQIVND (reference sequence). Trimming cost V 4 bases and J 7 bases; bases outside gene matches: 3. A Seattle source enrolled patients during active infection and followed them longitudinally. In the source study's methods: By means of reference gene primer amplification, nucleated cell counts were estimated. The method was immunoSEQ multiplex PCR; TCRdb's version includes in-frame clones alone and lacks a portion of them. Clonal size and the V and J genes are those of that table, whereas D and trimming came from the DNA. The sample yields roughly 200,000 clones, 85% seen once.

The sequence came from a person aged 70 to 85 with COVID-19, enrolled during active disease. The sequenced material came from peripheral blood. V is TRBV19 and J is TRBJ1-6; 11 bases map to TRBD1. The CDR3 DNA is TGTGCCAGTAGTACTGGGACAGGGGGAAATTCACCCCTCCACTTT. Translating it yields CASSTGTGGNSPLHF. Combining the CDR3 with reference TRBV19 and TRBJ1-6 gives the whole variable domain DGGITQSPKYLFRKEGQNVTLSCEQNLNHDAMYWYRQDPGQGLRLIYYSQIVNDFQKGDIAEGYSVSREKKESFPLTVTSAQKNPTAFYLCASSTGTGGNSPLHFGNGTRLTVT.